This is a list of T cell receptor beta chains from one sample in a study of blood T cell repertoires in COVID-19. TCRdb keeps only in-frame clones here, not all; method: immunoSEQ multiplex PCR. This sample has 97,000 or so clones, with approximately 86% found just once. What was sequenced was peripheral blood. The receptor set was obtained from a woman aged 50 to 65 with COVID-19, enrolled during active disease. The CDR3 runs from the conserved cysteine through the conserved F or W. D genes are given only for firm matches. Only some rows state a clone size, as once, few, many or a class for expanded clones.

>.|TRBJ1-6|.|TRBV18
CASSLQTVTTSYNSPLHF
TGTGCCAGCTCACTACAGACAGTGACCACGTCCTATAATTCACCCCTCCACTTT
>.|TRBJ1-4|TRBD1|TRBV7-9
CASSSWTGENEKLFF
TGTGCCAGCAGCTCCTGGACAGGGGAGAATGAAAAACTGTTTTTT
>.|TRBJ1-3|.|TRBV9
CASSARQSSSGNTIYF
TGTGCCAGCAGCGCCAGACAGAGCTCCTCTGGAAACACCATATATTTT
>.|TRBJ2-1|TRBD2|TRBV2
CASRMGLAGSSYNEQFF
TGTGCCAGCAGGATGGGACTAGCGGGGAGCTCCTACAATGAGCAGTTCTTC
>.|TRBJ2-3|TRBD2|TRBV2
CASSEGLAIDTQYF
TGTGCCAGCAGTGAGGGACTAGCAATAGATACGCAGTATTTT
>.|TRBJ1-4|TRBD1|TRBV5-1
CASRGTGDEKLFF
TGCGCCAGCAGAGGGACAGGCGATGAAAAACTGTTTTTT
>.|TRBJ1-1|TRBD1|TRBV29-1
CSVPGTGVVEMNTEAFF
TGCAGCGTTCCCGGGACAGGGGTCGTTGAAATGAACACTGAAGCTTTCTTT
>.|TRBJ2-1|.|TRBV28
CASSLITPNEQFF
TGTGCCAGCAGCCTGATAACTCCAAATGAGCAGTTCTTC
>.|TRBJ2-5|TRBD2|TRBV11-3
CASSFTSGVQETQYF
TGTGCCAGCAGCTTCACTAGCGGGGTCCAAGAGACCCAGTACTTC
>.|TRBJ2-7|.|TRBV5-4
CASSLGAGPSYEQYF
TGTGCCAGCAGCTTGGGGGCGGGGCCCTCCTACGAGCAGTACTTC
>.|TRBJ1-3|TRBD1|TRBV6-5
CASSTDRSSGNTIYF
TGTGCCAGCAGCACGGACAGGAGCTCTGGAAACACCATATATTTT
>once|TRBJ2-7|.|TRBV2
CARRVSPYEQYF
TGTGCCAGGAGAGTATCGCCCTACGAGCAGTACTTC
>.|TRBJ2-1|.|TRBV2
CASRNQGNPYNEQFF
TGTGCCAGCAGGAATCAGGGGAATCCCTACAATGAGCAGTTCTTC
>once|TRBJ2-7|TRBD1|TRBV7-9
CASSQKMDRAGSYEQYF
TGTGCCAGCAGTCAGAAGATGGACAGGGCGGGCTCCTACGAGCAGTACTTC
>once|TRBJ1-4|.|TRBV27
CASSPSRTSNEKLFF
TGTGCCAGCAGTCCCTCTCGGACAAGTAATGAAAAACTGTTTTTT
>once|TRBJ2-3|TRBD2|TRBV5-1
CASSPGTSGSTDTQYF
TGCGCCAGCAGCCCAGGGACTAGCGGATCCACAGATACGCAGTATTTT
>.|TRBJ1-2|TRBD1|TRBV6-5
CASSLETGPYGYTF
TGTGCCAGCAGTTTAGAGACAGGGCCGTATGGCTACACCTTC
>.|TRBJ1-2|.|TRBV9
CASSVVAGWGYTF
TGTGCCAGCAGCGTAGTGGCAGGGTGGGGCTACACCTTC
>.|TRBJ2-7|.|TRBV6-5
CASSYRSNYEQYF
TGTGCCAGCAGTTACCGGTCCAACTACGAGCAGTACTTC
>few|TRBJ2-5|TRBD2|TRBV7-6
CASSGKGTSGGQETQYF
TGTGCCAGCAGCGGAAAGGGTACTAGCGGTGGCCAAGAGACCCAGTACTTC
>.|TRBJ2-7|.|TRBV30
CAGRGATEQYF
TGTGCCGGTCGGGGGGCAACCGAGCAGTACTTC
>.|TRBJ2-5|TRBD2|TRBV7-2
CASSLGLAETQYF
TGTGCCAGCAGCTTAGGACTAGCGGAGACCCAGTACTTC
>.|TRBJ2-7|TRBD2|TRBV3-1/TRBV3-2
CASSSPSGGRYEQYF
TGTGCCAGCAGTTCCCCTAGCGGGGGGCGGTACGAGCAGTACTTC
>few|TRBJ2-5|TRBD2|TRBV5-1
CASRRTSVETQYF
TGCGCCAGCAGACGGACTAGTGTGGAGACCCAGTACTTC
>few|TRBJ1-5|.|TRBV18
CASSPAENQPQHF
TGTGCCAGCTCACCCGCAGAAAATCAGCCCCAGCATTTT
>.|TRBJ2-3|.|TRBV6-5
CASRRGPSTDTQYF
TGTGCCAGCCGGAGGGGGCCAAGCACAGATACGCAGTATTTT
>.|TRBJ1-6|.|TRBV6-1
CASSEGQGYNSPLHF
TGTGCCAGCAGTGAAGGGCAGGGCTATAATTCACCCCTCCACTTT
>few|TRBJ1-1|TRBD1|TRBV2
CASSDQGGNTEAFF
TGTGCCAGCAGTGATCAGGGGGGGAACACTGAAGCTTTCTTT